One sample yielded the 16 T cell receptor beta chains listed below, sequenced in a study of shared clonotypes between healthy human individuals. Measured with immunoSEQ multiplex PCR; TCRdb has only the in-frame clones, and not every one. The repertoire holds 170,000 or so clones, with approximately 60% as singletons. Sequenced input: memory CD4+ T cells sorted from blood. Subset of the sample: CD45RA-negative fraction. All receptors derive from a man younger than 40 in good health.

The V and J genes are TRBV28 and TRBJ1-2, with D tentatively TRBD1 (5 bases). V lost 5 bases and J 3 bases, leaving 10 bases between the germline ends. Per the germline V gene, CDR1 is MDHEN and CDR2 is SYDVKM. The CDR3 runs 13 residues. As DNA, the CDR3 is TGTGCCAGCAGTCACCGACAGTACTATGGCTACACCTTC. This codes for CASSHRQYYGYTF.

This chain links TRBV29-1 with TRBJ1-1, with no clear D. The V and J ends lost 5 bases and 0 bases respectively, with 7 bases between them. CDR1 SQVTM and CDR2 ANQGSEA come from the germline V gene. The CDR3 totals 12 residues. CDR3 bases: TGCAGCGTTTTAGTATTGAACACTGAAGCTTTCTTT. This encodes CSVLVLNTEAFF.

This clone was seen a handful of times. This chain links TRBV6-5 with TRBJ2-3; possibly TRBD2 for D (5 bases). This CDR3 has 11 residues. V lost 6 bases, J lost 7 bases, and 8 bases lay in between. Germline loops: CDR1 MNHEY, CDR2 SVGAGI. CDR3 sequence (DNA): TGTGCCAGCAGCTCGGGGTATACGCAGTATTTT. This codes for CASSSGYTQYF.

The chain couples TRBV23-1 to TRBJ2-5; TRBD1 matches at 12 bases. TRBV23-1 is classed as an ORF, of uncertain function. V gave up 0 bases and J gave up 5 bases; unmatched junction bases: 4. The CDR3 length is 16 residues. The CDR3 protein is CASSQSGTGGLETQYF. CDR3 nucleotide sequence: TGCGCCAGCAGTCAATCCGGGACAGGGGGCTTGGAGACCCAGTACTTC.

CDR3 region: CASRSGGRTYNEQFF. The CDR3 DNA is TGTGCCAGCAGGTCGGGGGGGCGGACCTACAATGAGCAGTTCTTC. V is TRBV11-2 and J is TRBJ2-1, with 8 bases matching TRBD2. CDR1 SGHAT and CDR2 FQNNGV come from the germline V gene. Unmatched junction bases numbered 6, after V lost 6 bases and J lost 2 bases. This CDR3 comprises 15 residues.

The chain couples TRBV5-6 to TRBJ2-2, with 7 bases aligning to TRBD2. CDR1 is SGHDT and CDR2 is YYEEEE in the germline V gene. The CDR3 totals 17 residues. Germline trimming cut 4 bases from V and 2 bases from J; bases unmatched to any gene: 11. CDR3 nucleotide sequence: TGTGCCAGCAGCGTTCGGTGGGGGAGGGCCAACACCGGGGAGCTGTTTTTT. It encodes CASSVRWGRANTGELFF.

This CDR3 is CASSLWHLSTDTQYF. Here the CDR3 DNA reads TGTGCCAGCAGCTTATGGCATTTAAGCACAGATACGCAGTATTTT. The chain employs TRBV7-2 and TRBJ2-3; D gene unclear. V lost 2 bases to trimming and J lost 0 bases, with 9 bases between them. CDR3 length: 15 residues. Per germline, CDR1 SGHTA and CDR2 FQGNSA.

This chain links TRBV5-4 with TRBJ2-2; the D is unclear. The CDR3 extends over 14 amino acids. Germline V gives CDR1 SGHNT, CDR2 YYREEE (reference sequence). Deletions cut 4 bases from V and 0 bases from J, with 7 bases between. The CDR3 here is CASSPGSNTGELFF. CDR3 in DNA: TGTGCCAGCAGCCCAGGTTCGAACACCGGGGAGCTGTTTTTT.

This chain uses TRBV5-4 with TRBJ2-5; weak D call: TRBD2 (6 bases). The CDR3 runs to 13 residues. Germline CDR1 is SGHNT and CDR2 is YYREEE (reference sequence). Between the trimmed V and J ends, which lost 4 bases and 7 bases, there was a span of 14 bases. The CDR3 nucleotides read TGTGCCAGCAGCCCAGAACCGGGGGTGACCCAGTACTTC. It yields the protein CASSPEPGVTQYF.

This sequence joins TRBV18 and TRBJ1-3, with D hard to call. CDR1 is KGHSH, CDR2 LQKENI, per germline. Trimming left V 0 bases short and J 0 bases short, with 9 bases between. The CDR3 has 16 amino acids. CDR3 nucleotide sequence: TGTGCCAGCTCACCACCGACGGGATTCTCTGGAAACACCATATATTTT. This codes for CASSPPTGFSGNTIYF.

The chain combines TRBV27 with TRBJ2-7; the D gene is possibly TRBD2 (5 bases). V was cut by 8 bases and J by 3 bases, with 14 bases left in between. Germline assignment: CDR1 MNHEY and CDR2 SMNVEV (reference sequence). The CDR3 extends over 13 amino acids. CDR3 region: CASRPGWLYEQYF. CDR3 in DNA: TGTGCCAGCCGTCCGGGATGGCTCTACGAGCAGTACTTC.

This sequence joins TRBV5-1 and TRBJ2-1, with a possible D match to TRBD2 (5 bases). From germline, CDR1 is SGHRS and CDR2 YFSETQ. CDR3 length equals 13 residues. V gave up 0 bases and J gave up 9 bases, with 10 bases separating them. CDR3 protein: CASSLAMAGEQFF. The DNA for the CDR3 is TGCGCCAGCAGCTTGGCCATGGCGGGTGAGCAGTTCTTC.

The J gene is TRBJ2-3, the V gene TRBV5-6; D gene ambiguous. Trimming removed 6 bases at V and 3 bases at J, with 5 bases between. This CDR3 contains 11 residues. Germline-derived CDR1 and CDR2 are SGHDT and YYEEEE. This CDR3 is CASTNTDTQYF. CDR3 bases: TGTGCCAGCACCAATACAGATACGCAGTATTTT.

J is TRBJ1-5 and V is TRBV18; D unclear. Trimming removed 6 bases from V and 1 base from J, with 22 bases in between. Germline V lookup: CDR1 KGHSH, CDR2 LQKENI. The CDR3 totals 18 residues. CDR3 sequence (DNA): TGTGCCAGCTCGCCCAAACCGCTCGACATGTTGAGCAATCAGCCCCAGCATTTT. Amino acids: CASSPKPLDMLSNQPQHF.

The rearrangement links TRBV9 to TRBJ2-3; 7 nucleotides align to TRBD2. The CDR3 loop spans 18 amino acids. Germline CDR1 and CDR2: SGDLS and YYNGEE. Germline trimming cut 3 bases from V and 0 bases from J; bases unmatched to any gene: 13. CDR3 DNA sequence: TGTGCCAGCAGCGCCGAGGGGCCCCTAGCGGACAGCACAGATACGCAGTATTTT. Its protein is CASSAEGPLADSTDTQYF.

The chain combines TRBV7-8 with TRBJ2-7, with D maybe TRBD2 (6 bases). This CDR3 contains 15 residues. Germline assignment: CDR1 SGHVS and CDR2 FQNEAQ. The V end was cut by 0 bases, the J end by 2 bases, with 11 bases between. CDR3 protein: CASSLAGAGTYEQYF. Here the CDR3 DNA reads TGTGCCAGCAGCTTAGCGGGAGCGGGTACCTACGAGCAGTACTTC.